Reported below is one T cell receptor beta chain. Antigen specificity is unknown. The data are from a study of CD4 T cells in relation to SARS-CoV-2 and coronaviruses. The CDR3 has 15 residues. Per germline, CDR1 MNHEY and CDR2 SVGEGT. Trimming took 6 bases from V and 1 from J; bases not matched to a gene: 3. The unexposed donors gave CD4+ T cells in about 2011-2018, prior to COVID-19. After nine to ten days of culture, CD4+ T cells were isolated. Study findings and constraints: Each donor contributed either pre-pandemic or post-infection samples, not both.

The protocol was immunoSEQ multiplex PCR, while the TCRdb copy is restricted to in-frame clones and leaves out a portion. The profile shows roughly 25,000 clones, about 80% of them singletons. This clonotype was obtained from a human donor in good health. Sequencing input: CD4+ T cells from PBMCs, cultured in vitro. This sequence joins TRBV6-2 or TRBV6-3 and TRBJ2-1, with TRBD2 matching over 10 bases. The CDR3 reads CASSLTSGSYNEQFF. The CDR3 DNA sequence: TGTGCCAGCAGCCTGACTAGCGGGTCCTACAATGAGCAGTTCTTC.